This TCR beta chain was profiled in a study of response to subunit inactivated influenza vaccine. TCRdb reprocessed the RT-PCR reads with MiXCR, giving one entry per CDR3 protein. The sample consists of roughly 780,000 distinct CDR3 sequences, about 18% of them appearing once. Study-wide results and caveats: Authors suggested each seasonal flu vaccination may recruit only limited numbers of new T cells.

CDR1 SQVTM and CDR2 ANQGSEA come from the germline V gene. V was cut by 7 bases and J by 1 base, with 13 bases left in between. The length of the CDR3 is 14 residues. Ten or more counts support this clonotype. Its target is not known. The clonotype was recovered from a man aged 50-59 years who received an inactivated influenza vaccine. This sample comprised PBMCs from blood, obtained less than 6 days after vaccination. V and J are TRBV29-1 and TRBJ2-2; D not resolved. The CDR3 is CSARTAMNTGELFF. The CDR3 coding sequence is TGCAGCGCCCGGACGGCCATGAACACCGGGGAGCTGTTTTTT.